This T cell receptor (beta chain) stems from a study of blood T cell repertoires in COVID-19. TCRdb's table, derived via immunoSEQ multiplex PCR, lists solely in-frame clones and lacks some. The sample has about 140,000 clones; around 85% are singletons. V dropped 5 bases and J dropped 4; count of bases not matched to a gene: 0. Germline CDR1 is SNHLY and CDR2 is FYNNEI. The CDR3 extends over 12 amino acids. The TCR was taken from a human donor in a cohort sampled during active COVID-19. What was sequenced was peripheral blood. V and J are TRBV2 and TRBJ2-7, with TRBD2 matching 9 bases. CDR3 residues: CASSSGRYEQYF. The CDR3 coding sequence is TGTGCCAGCAGTAGCGGGAGGTACGAGCAGTACTTC. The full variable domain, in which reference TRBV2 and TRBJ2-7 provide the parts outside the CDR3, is EPEVTQTPSHQVTQMGQEVILRCVPISNHLYFYWYRQILGQKVEFLVSFYNNEISEKSEIFDDQFSVERPDGSNFTLKIRSTKLEDSAMYFCASSSGRYEQYFGPGTRLTVT.